What follows is one T cell receptor (beta chain) and its context. No cognate antigen has been identified for it. Base quality data are lacking; no much larger clone is found one base away. From the cysteine up to the phenylalanine, the CDR3 has a length of 16 residues. This entry keeps only the CDR3 DNA: 48 bases, framed from base 1. The germline V gene (reference sequence) supplies CDR1 LNHDA and CDR2 SQIVND. V loses 5 bases of germline sequence and J loses 0 bases, and the interval between the two ends is 16 bases. The cohort was made up of hundreds of healthy bone marrow donors. Cohort members were all nominally healthy when sampled, although unrecorded immune exposures were likely present. The donor tested CMV seronegative and was one of the 352 seronegative cohort members. Every donor gave a peripheral blood sample, and the peripheral blood mononuclear cells from that sample were used for TCR beta sequencing. Genomic DNA extraction from the blood cell samples was performed with the Qiagen DNeasy Blood Extraction Kit.

Libraries came from the immunoSEQ multiplex PCR assay. A mixture of 60 forward primers for TCR Vbeta segments and 13 reverse primers for TCR Jbeta segments was used in the multiplex PCR. A multiplex PCR assay on genomic DNA amplified the CDR3 region of rearranged TCR beta genes. Amplified TCR beta libraries were sequenced as 87-base-pair reads on the Illumina HiSeq System. On the study's bioinformatics: Across the 600 to 700 repertoires, a later analysis counted approximately 75 million unique TCR beta chains, 9 million to 14 million of which were shared by at least two donors. A nearest-neighbor algorithm error-corrected the raw reads and collapsed the reads into unique sequences, merging closely related sequences to remove PCR and sequencing errors. To assign V, D and J gene segments, CDR3 sequences were aligned to IMGT reference sequences. Each retained sequence needed at least a six-nucleotide match to both a V gene segment and a J gene segment. Rearrangements were called productive when the CDR3 lacked stop codons and stayed in frame with V and J; all others were non-productive. Following IMGT convention, CDR3 was defined as the stretch from the second conserved V-encoded cysteine to the conserved J-encoded phenylalanine. In an earlier analysis of around 540 of the donors, sequences lacking an unambiguous match to a single V gene segment were excluded. An earlier analysis of some 610 of the donors called V segments functional above 56.7% productive rearrangements and segregating when the between-donor standard deviation exceeded 5%. A statistical classification framework was built to diagnose cytomegalovirus status from the catalog of TCR beta chain sequences. In a later analysis, TCR nucleotide sequences were compared against IMGT/GENE-DB human TR gene sequences so that V and J genes could be assigned. The TCRdist pipeline was used in a later analysis to assign CDR3 sequences and most-parsimonious VDJ recombination scenarios. In a later analysis, every TCR beta chain was defined by the combination of its CDR3 amino acid sequence and its V-gene family, and reads without a unique V-gene family were dropped. As a way to deal with suspected cross-contamination and a sequencing artifact, a later analysis dropped 500 to 700 nucleotide sequences that were highly shared and had low generation probability. In a later analysis, a clonal expansion index was calculated for each public chain from normalized within-repertoire ranks of inferred template counts. Generation probabilities in a later analysis came from a VDJ recombination model fitted to out-of-frame rearrangements, and those results were checked against IGoR. In a later analysis, hypergeometric tests were used to score TCR-TCR, TCR-HLA and TCR-CMV co-occurrence, with a repertoire-size bias correction applied to TCR pairs. In a later analysis, false discovery rates were estimated by permuting HLA or CMV assignments 20 times. In a later analysis, co-occurring TCRs were grouped with DBSCAN, and TCRdist sequence similarity was added when clustering was performed within HLA-allele-positive subsets. Co-occurrence clustering excluded repertoires with fewer than 30,000 or more than 120,000 public chains, plus five with anomalous nucleotide sharing. TCRdb provides this immuneACCESS table in a form limited to in-frame rearrangements. Some clones are lacking; in checked studies, under half of them reflect an unresolved V gene, and why the rest are absent is not known. The V and J calls and clone size were taken over from that table, and D and trimming were inferred from the DNA. The sample has approximately 170,000 clones on record, more than 60% of them singletons. The ten largest clonotypes hold around 3.2% of the sample.

The record originates from a study of cytomegalovirus exposure and HLA in healthy donors (dated by TCRdb to about 2017). Broadly, across the study: In an earlier analysis of some 550 of the donors, 276 Gb of sequence data and 90 million to 120 million unique TCR beta sequences from 150 million to 200 million T cells were reported. The later analysis used no new phenotypic data to find candidate immune exposures, relying instead on TCR beta sequences and their occurrence across donors. Among the approximately 400 genotyped donors, around 81% belonged to the genetic ancestry cluster associated with self-reported Caucasian donors. Besides the first cohort of some 670 subjects, a separate validation cohort made up of some 110 different subjects was used. HLA typing covered class I and class II loci at four-digit resolution. The T cell repertoires of several hundred subjects were profiled by immunosequencing and related to cytomegalovirus serostatus. Among around 400 genotyped donors of the cohort, an average of about 240,000 unique TCR beta nucleotide sequences were sequenced per donor, around 18% of them non-productive. The study combined high-throughput TCR immunosequencing, statistical association of individual TCRs with disease status, and machine learning to predict cytomegalovirus infection status. An early release that covered 500 to 800 HLA-typed donors contained approximately 290 gigabases of sequencing data and tens of millions of unique TCR sequences. Because of strong linkage in the cohort, roughly five DR-DQ haplotypes were treated as single units for association and clustering. Every discovery cohort repertoire had been produced on one sequencing platform. In an earlier analysis of 500 to 650 of the donors, high-throughput TCR beta sequencing was used to judge whether each TCR beta V gene segment behaved as functional or pseudogenic. The number of donors typed differed by locus, with roughly 620-630 for A, B, C, DRB1 and DQB1, roughly 550 for DQA1, about 610 for DPA1, and around 450 for DPB1. A later analysis re-examined previously published TCR beta repertoires from just over 650 donors and added high-resolution HLA genotyping to investigate patterns of TCR occurrence. In a later genetic analysis, genome-wide SNP genotypes for about three fifths of the 666 donors were used, and that subset was treated as a discovery cohort. Donor age, sex, ethnicity and CMV serostatus were compiled alongside the repertoire data. The study aimed to test whether cataloging public T cell receptors could reveal signatures of past pathogen exposure. The investigation overall reported the following: A few of the identified cytomegalovirus-associated TCR beta chains were confirmed in vitro to be specific for cytomegalovirus antigens. According to a later analysis, TCR association rates differed among HLA loci, with DRB1 alleles showing the most associated TCRs and HLA-C alleles showing the fewest. At a false discovery rate of 0.05, a later analysis linked under 20,000 TCR beta sequences to specific HLA alleles. CMV serostatus was the only immune exposure information available for the cohort. A later analysis found that most CMV-associated TCR beta chains appeared HLA-restricted, with HLA associations seemingly driven largely by CMV exposure. A further reported finding was that TCR beta sequences accurately predicted the HLA-A and HLA-B alleles for most subjects in the first cohort. Some IMGT-functional V segments, including TRBV6-2 and TRBV6-3, could not be distinguished by the 87-base-pair reads and were therefore excluded. Compared with equally common non-associated chains, HLA-associated TCR beta chains in a later analysis were more clonally expanded and had lower generation probabilities. It was suggested by the authors that the approach could potentially be generalized to other disease states and immunological phenotypes. Because counts were too low, 15 to 20 rarely observed V segments, including chromosome 9 orphons, were left out of the earlier analysis of approximately 500 of the donors. Presence/absence analyses assumed roughly uniform sequencing depth across donors, an assumption that may not hold. Because HLA typing was unavailable for some donors at each locus, only the typed subset was used in association tests. In both the original and validation cohorts, the classifier was reported to diagnose cytomegalovirus status with high specificity and sensitivity. This cohort had only TCR beta chains sequenced, and the lack of alpha or paired-chain data limited which features could be detected. Several of the top co-occurrence clusters appeared to be linked to parvovirus B19, influenza, CMV and Epstein-Barr virus, according to a later analysis. A later genetic analysis reported fewer N-insertions in productive TCRs among donors in an Asian-associated ancestry cluster than the roughly 700-donor mean. An earlier analysis of some 560 of the donors showed that most TCR beta V segments appeared in productive rearrangements either about 87% or about 30% of the time, which broadly matched IMGT annotations. Most TCR sequences were observed very rarely across donors, whereas some public TCRs were present in many individuals. The sequencing pipeline was judged likely to have produced a cluster of highly shared sequence variants as a technical artifact. In the study, around 150 TCR beta chains were listed as associated with cytomegalovirus. Strong co-occurrence of HLA alleles, especially DR and DQ, made assigning TCR associations to individual alleles difficult. Correlated functional status among segregating V segments might be attributable to linkage disequilibrium, but an unknown experimental factor could not be ruled out. V-gene and J-gene trimming of TCR beta chains was associated with a missense DCLRE1C variant in a later genetic analysis, and the association was replicated in an independent cohort.

Sequenced input: PBMCs. This TCR came from a female donor in good health and CMV-seronegative. The chain links TRBV19 with TRBJ1-1; no D gene call is confident. The DNA is TGTGCCAGTAGTGCGCGGGGAGAGGGTATGAACACTGAAGCTTTCTTT. Its amino acids are CASSARGEGMNTEAFF.